This T cell receptor beta chain is drawn from a study of T cell responses to AZD1222 COVID-19 vaccine. As for the study in general: Samples with a second dose at about 4 or about 12 weeks were pooled together. Study-wide results and limits: White British people made up most donors, females outnumbered males, and clonal diversity was possibly underestimated. Reports indicate that nearly half of spike-specific TCRs are directed at unmutated variant regions. At baseline, just a handful of AZD1222 recipients tested seropositive.

This clone has ten or more counts. What it binds is unknown. Only in-frame clones appear in the TCRdb table, and some are missing; sequencing was by immunoSEQ multiplex PCR. The data contain around 150,000 clones, almost 90% of them singletons. The material was peripheral blood, obtained on day 0 of AZD1222 vaccination. The TCR was taken from an adult in good health.

CDR3 DNA sequence: TGTGCCAGCAGTTTATTCGGGGATCGGGCCTACGAGCAGTACTTC. The encoded protein is CASSLFGDRAYEQYF. The J gene is TRBJ2-7, the V gene TRBV27, with D tentatively TRBD2 (5 bases). The CDR3 is made up of 15 amino acids. V lost 1 base to trimming and J lost 2 bases, with 12 bases between them. CDR1 MNHEY and CDR2 SMNVEV come from the germline V gene (reference sequence).